This T cell receptor beta chain appears in the sequencing data of a study of blood T cells in healthy people across ages. With a J-beta primer mix and a sample-barcoded 5' primer, a second PCR ran about 6 to 11 cycles. A 12-random-nucleotide template-switch adaptor tagged each cDNA molecule. A single record per CDR3 protein comes from TCRdb applying MiXCR to the 5' RACE reads. Of about 780,000 distinct CDR3 sequences in the sample, 20% to 30% were seen once. Study observations and caveats: TCR beta diversity per million T cells fell roughly linearly with age.

This clonotype was seen more than once but under ten times. What it recognizes is unknown. This CDR3 has 16 residues. CDR1 and CDR2 from the germline V gene are SEHNR and FQNEAQ (reference sequence). V was clipped by 5 bases and J by 10 bases, with 23 bases between them. Another study also made use of these data, one on T cells of mothers and their children. That work states: Amplification in the second PCR used the M1S primer, which added sample barcodes and 2-4 random nucleotides.

This TCR came from a boy between 10 and 17 years old in good health. The chain couples TRBV7-9 to TRBJ1-4; TRBD1 might be the D (5 bases). The specimen was blood. The CDR3 DNA reads TGTGCCAGCAGCCCACAATCGTACGACAGACGAGGAAAACTGTTTTTT. Amino acid sequence: CASSPQSYDRRGKLFF.